This TCR beta chain was recorded in a study of patients and donors after allogeneic stem cell transplantation (TCRdb year 2020). A word on this clonotype: It has no known antigen specificity. No base quality values were provided; no much bigger clone lies one nucleotide off.

In the germline V gene (reference sequence), CDR1 corresponds to LNHNV and CDR2 to YYDKDF. The CDR3 runs 16 amino acids, cysteine and phenylalanine included. Only the CDR3 DNA is retained, 48 bases long and in frame from the first base. Trimming at the junction amounts to 1 base on V and 3 bases on J, and the germline ends lie 16 bases apart. Libraries were made using RT-PCR. The sequencer listed for this sample is NextSeq 550. Starting from the raw public reads, TCRdb applied fastp trimming at Q25, assembled clones with MiXCR and retained in-frame beta chains. Identical CDR3 proteins give one entry, which carries the most common genes and DNA. This sample lists 900,000 to 1,000,000 distinct CDR3 sequences; around 17% were detected once. The top ten clonotypes cover around 6% of the sample.

Sequenced input: blood, either unsorted or a sorted T cell fraction (not recorded which). The sequence links TRBV15 to TRBJ2-7; the D gene is perhaps TRBD1, on 5 matching bases. The sequence derives from a human donor who was either an allogeneic HSCT recipient or a stem cell or donor lymphocyte infusion donor (not recorded which). It is not recorded whose cells these are; they may come from a transplant donor. The CDR3 reads CATSRVITGPSYEQYF. In nucleotide form, the sequence is TGTGCCACCAGCAGAGTTATCACAGGTCCAAGCTACGAGCAGTACTTC.